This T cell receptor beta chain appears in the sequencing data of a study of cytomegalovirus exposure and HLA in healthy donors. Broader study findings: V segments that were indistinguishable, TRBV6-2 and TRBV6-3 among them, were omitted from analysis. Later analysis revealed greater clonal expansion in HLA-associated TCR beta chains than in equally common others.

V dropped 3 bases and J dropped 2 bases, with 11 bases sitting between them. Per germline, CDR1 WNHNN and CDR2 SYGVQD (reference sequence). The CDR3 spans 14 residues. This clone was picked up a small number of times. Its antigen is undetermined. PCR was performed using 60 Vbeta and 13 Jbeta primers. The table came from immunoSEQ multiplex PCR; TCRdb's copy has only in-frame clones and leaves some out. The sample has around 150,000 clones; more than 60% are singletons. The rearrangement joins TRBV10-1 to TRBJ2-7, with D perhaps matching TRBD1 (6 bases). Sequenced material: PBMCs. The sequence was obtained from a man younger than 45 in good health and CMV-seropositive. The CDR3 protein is CASSDRGIPYEQYF. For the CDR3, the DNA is TGCGCCAGCAGTGACAGGGGTATCCCCTACGAGCAGTACTTC.